Below, 6 T cell receptor beta chains from the same sample are listed, as sequenced in a study of technical replicates of blood from a handful of donors. The table came from immunoSEQ multiplex PCR; TCRdb's copy has only in-frame clones and leaves some out. The top ten hold about 0.2% of the sample, which has over 70,000 clones, approximately 96% seen once. Material for sequencing was T cells isolated from PBMCs. These receptors were taken from a human donor in good health.

The genes are TRBV5-6 and TRBJ2-3; D is uncertain. The V gene's germline CDR1 is SGHDT and CDR2 YYEEEE. V lost 5 bases and J lost 3, with 19 bases in between. This CDR3 is 16 amino acids long. The chain's CDR3 is CASRRKPTARTDTQYF. CDR3 nucleotides: TGTGCCAGCAGGAGGAAACCGACTGCTAGAACAGATACGCAGTATTTT.

V gene TRBV4-1 combines with J gene TRBJ2-3; 7 nucleotides match TRBD1. The CDR3 spans 16 residues. The ends lost 1 base at V and 1 base at J; junction bases unmatched: 5. Germline lookup yields CDR1 MGHRA and CDR2 YSYEKL. DNA for the CDR3: TGCGCCAGCAGCCAAGGTGTTACAGGGGGCACAGATACGCAGTATTTT. It encodes CASSQGVTGGTDTQYF.

The chain has TRBV7-9 and TRBJ2-1; the D gene is possibly TRBD2 (5 bases). The V end was cut by 4 bases, the J end by 2 bases, with 9 bases between. The CDR3 consists of 14 residues. Germline loops: CDR1 SEHNR, CDR2 FQNEAQ (reference sequence). CDR3 nucleotide sequence: TGTGCCAGCAGCTACCCCGGGGCCTACAATGAGCAGTTCTTC. Translating it yields CASSYPGAYNEQFF.

The chain links TRBV9 to TRBJ2-2, with D possibly matching TRBD2 (6 bases). Germline CDR1 and CDR2: SGDLS and YYNGEE. The CDR3 loop spans 14 amino acids. The germline V and J ends were trimmed by 7 bases and 5 bases, with 15 bases remaining between them. CDR3 residues: CASASGGATGELFF. CDR3 DNA: TGTGCCAGCGCGTCAGGCGGGGCTACCGGGGAGCTGTTTTTT.

This chain joins TRBV9 and TRBJ2-5; a possible D gene is TRBD2 (6 bases). V shed 4 bases and J shed 2 bases, with 18 bases lying between them. Germline CDR1 SGDLS, CDR2 YYNGEE. The CDR3 has 16 residues. CDR3 DNA sequence: TGTGCCAGCAGCCCCGGCCGGGACTCATTGCAAGAGACCCAGTACTTC. Protein sequence: CASSPGRDSLQETQYF. The entire variable domain, with the rest obtained from reference TRBV9 and TRBJ2-5, is as follows: DSGVTQTPKHLITATGQRVTLRCSPRSGDLSVYWYQQSLDQGLQFLIQYYNGEERAKGNILERFSAQQFPDLHSELNLSSLELGDSALYFCASSPGRDSLQETQYFGPGTRLLVL.

The V call is TRBV4-1, the J call TRBJ1-1; D is unclear. Germline CDR1 is MGHRA and CDR2 is YSYEKL. CDR3 length: 14 amino acids. The V and J ends lost 1 base and 6 bases respectively, with 12 bases between them. The CDR3 DNA sequence: TGCGCCAGCAGCCAAGCGGGCGCCGGGGCTGAAGCTTTCTTT. This sequence encodes CASSQAGAGAEAFF.